These T cell receptor beta chains were read from a single sample in a study of T cell clonotyping in hematopoietic cell transplantation. Assay: immunoSEQ multiplex PCR; the TCRdb copy retains only in-frame clones and omits some. The sample contains tens of thousands of clones, less than 96% of which appear only once. Sequenced material: peripheral blood mononuclear cells, taken before stem cell transplant. The receptor set was obtained from a woman aged 45 to 65 with acute myeloid leukemia. Some clones in this sample may be carry-over from other donors' samples. CDR3s include the opening cysteine and the closing phenylalanine or tryptophan. The D gene is left open where the match is weak. Clone size is stated in some rows and not others, as once, few, many or a class when expanded.

. 13 TRBJ2-5 . TRBV19 CASSIFDEETQYF TGTGCCAGTAGTATCTTCGACGAAGAGACCCAGTACTTC
. 15 TRBJ1-2 . TRBV5-6 CASSLLEGTNYGYTF TGTGCCAGCAGCTTGTTGGAGGGCACCAACTATGGCTACACCTTC
. 12 TRBJ1-2 . TRBV28 CASSPPLHGYTF TGTGCCAGCAGTCCACCTTTGCATGGCTACACCTTC
. 14 TRBJ1-1 . TRBV5-4 CASSREGPDTEAFF TGTGCCAGCAGCCGGGAGGGGCCAGACACTGAAGCTTTCTTT
. 14 TRBJ2-5 once TRBV30 CAWGETAAGETQYF TGTGCCTGGGGGGAAACGGCGGCCGGTGAGACCCAGTACTTC
. 13 TRBJ2-1 . TRBV7-8 CASSLASSGEQFF TGTGCCAGCAGCTTAGCGAGTAGCGGTGAGCAGTTCTTC
. 12 TRBJ1-1 . TRBV14 CASSRWSGGAFF TGTGCCAGCAGCCGGTGGAGCGGGGGAGCTTTCTTT
. 14 TRBJ1-1 . TRBV6-6 CASSYSGVGTEAFF TGTGCCAGCAGTTACTCCGGGGTGGGCACTGAAGCTTTCTTT
. 14 TRBJ1-1 . TRBV28 CASSLTALSTEAFF TGTGCCAGCAGTTTAACAGCTTTGAGCACTGAAGCTTTCTTT
. 12 TRBJ1-5 . TRBV6-5 CASSYSRQTWHF TGTGCCAGCAGTTACTCGAGGCAAACCTGGCATTTT
. 14 TRBJ1-1 . TRBV19 CASSQSGVWTEAFF TGTGCCAGTAGTCAGTCGGGGGTTTGGACTGAAGCTTTCTTT
TRBD1 15 TRBJ2-2 . TRBV28 CASRWTGGGTGELFF TGTGCCAGCAGATGGACAGGGGGAGGAACCGGGGAGCTGTTTTTT
TRBD1 11 TRBJ1-2 . TRBV6-5 CASTDRDGYTF TGTGCCAGCACCGACAGGGATGGCTACACCTTC
. 14 TRBJ1-1 . TRBV6-5 CASSYRPMNTEAFF TGTGCCAGCAGTTACCGGCCGATGAACACTGAAGCTTTCTTT
. 13 TRBJ1-2 . TRBV11-1 CASSFGGAGGYTF TGTGCCAGCAGCTTCGGGGGGGCTGGAGGCTACACCTTC
TRBD2 14 TRBJ2-3 . TRBV7-9 CASTRGLDTDTQYF TGTGCCAGCACCCGGGGACTAGACACAGATACGCAGTATTTT
. 15 TRBJ2-6 . TRBV5-1 CASSSKSSGANVLTF TGCGCCAGCAGCTCAAAGAGCTCTGGGGCCAACGTCCTGACTTTC
. 16 TRBJ2-6 . TRBV5-4 CASSLVSNSGANVLTF TGTGCCAGCAGCTTGGTCAGTAACTCTGGGGCCAACGTCCTGACTTTC
. 12 TRBJ1-3 . TRBV2 CATRKLGNTIYF TGTGCCACACGTAAACTGGGAAACACCATATATTTT
. 15 TRBJ2-3 . TRBV2 CASSEQTYGTDTQYF TGTGCCAGCAGTGAACAGACGTATGGTACAGATACGCAGTATTTT
. 14 TRBJ2-1 . TRBV30 CAWSVSAGVGEQFF TGTGCCTGGAGTGTTTCGGCAGGGGTCGGGGAGCAGTTCTTC
. 11 TRBJ1-1 once TRBV7-6 CASSIGQEAFF TGTGCCAGCAGCATCGGCCAGGAAGCTTTCTTT
. 18 TRBJ2-7 . TRBV11-2 CASSWGAGTLSTSGRQYF TGTGCCAGCAGCTGGGGGGCGGGGACACTTTCTACATCTGGACGTCAGTACTTC
. 11 TRBJ2-7 . TRBV2 CASRRSYEQYF TGTGCCAGCAGACGTTCCTACGAGCAGTACTTC
TRBD1 13 TRBJ1-1 . TRBV29-1 CSVRTGGETEAFF TGCAGCGTCCGAACAGGGGGAGAGACTGAAGCTTTCTTT
TRBD1 14 TRBJ2-1 . TRBV5-1 CASSVQGAYNEQFF TGCGCCAGCAGCGTACAGGGGGCATACAATGAGCAGTTCTTC
TRBD2 14 TRBJ2-3 . TRBV13 CASRLAGPTDTQYF TGTGCCAGCAGACTAGCGGGTCCCACAGATACGCAGTATTTT
. 14 TRBJ2-7 . TRBV5-1 CASSLEQGRSEQYF TGCGCCAGCAGCTTGGAACAGGGGAGGTCCGAGCAGTACTTC
TRBD2 16 TRBJ2-2 . TRBV28 CASSPPGLADTGELFF TGTGCCAGCAGCCCTCCAGGACTAGCGGACACCGGGGAGCTGTTTTTT
. 13 TRBJ1-1 . TRBV30 CAWWAARITEAFF TGTGCCTGGTGGGCAGCCAGAATCACTGAAGCTTTCTTT
TRBD1 15 TRBJ1-4 . TRBV5-1 CASSAGQGANEKLFF TGCGCCAGCAGCGCGGGACAGGGGGCTAATGAAAAACTGTTTTTT
. 13 TRBJ1-1 . TRBV9 CASSSGTNTEAFF TGTGCCAGCAGCTCCGGGACGAACACTGAAGCTTTCTTT
. 14 TRBJ2-5 . TRBV7-6 CASSSGQIQETQYF TGTGCCAGCAGCTCTGGACAGATTCAAGAGACCCAGTACTTC
TRBD1 15 TRBJ1-6 . TRBV28 CASRTPTGDHSPLHF TGTGCCAGCAGAACCCCAACAGGGGATCATTCACCCCTCCACTTT
TRBD1 15 TRBJ1-5 . TRBV6-5 CASSRGQGAYQPQHF TGTGCCAGCTCAAGAGGACAGGGGGCTTATCAGCCCCAGCATTTT
. 15 TRBJ1-2 . TRBV28 CASTDPGRSNYGYTF TGTGCCAGCACTGACCCGGGACGGAGTAACTATGGCTACACCTTC
. 14 TRBJ2-2 . TRBV10-3 CAISETANTGELFF TGTGCCATCAGTGAGACAGCAAACACCGGGGAGCTGTTTTTT
. 14 TRBJ2-7 . TRBV5-1 CASSYNEGLDEQYF TGCGCCAGCAGCTATAATGAGGGCCTCGACGAGCAGTACTTC
TRBD1 15 TRBJ1-1 . TRBV9 CASSVASGGNTEAFF TGTGCCAGCAGCGTAGCCTCAGGGGGGAACACTGAAGCTTTCTTT
. 13 TRBJ2-3 few TRBV2 CASNPFSTDTQYF TGTGCCAGCAACCCCTTTAGCACAGATACGCAGTATTTT
. 12 TRBJ2-1 . TRBV25-1 CASSGPRAPALF TGTGCCAGCAGTGGCCCCCGGGCCCCGGCCCTCTTC
. 14 TRBJ1-2 . TRBV2 CASSEGTGNYGYTF TGTGCCAGCAGCGAGGGGACGGGAAACTATGGCTACACCTTC
. 14 TRBJ1-2 . TRBV10-1 CASSGTASGYGYTF TGCGCCAGCAGTGGGACGGCAAGTGGTTATGGCTACACCTTC
TRBD1 15 TRBJ1-1 . TRBV30 CAWSLTTGGLAEAFF TGTGCCTGGAGTTTGACTACAGGGGGCTTAGCTGAAGCTTTCTTT